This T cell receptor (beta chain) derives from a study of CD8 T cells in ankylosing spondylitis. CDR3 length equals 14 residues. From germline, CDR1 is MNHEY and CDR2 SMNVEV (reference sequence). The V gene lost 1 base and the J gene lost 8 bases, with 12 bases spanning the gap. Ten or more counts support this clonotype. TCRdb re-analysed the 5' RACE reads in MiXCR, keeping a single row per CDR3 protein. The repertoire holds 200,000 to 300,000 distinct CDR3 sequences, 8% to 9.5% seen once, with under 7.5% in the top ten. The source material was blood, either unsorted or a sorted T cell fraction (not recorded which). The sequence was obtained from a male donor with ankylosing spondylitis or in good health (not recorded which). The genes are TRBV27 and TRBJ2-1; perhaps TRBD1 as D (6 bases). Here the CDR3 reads CASSLWTDNYEQFF. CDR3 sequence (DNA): TGTGCCAGCAGTTTATGGACAGACAATTATGAGCAGTTCTTC.